This T cell receptor (beta chain) was sequenced for a study of T cells in Graves' hyperthyroidism and ophthalmopathy. Study results and limitations: Among clonotypes expanded in thyroid above 0.001, most were also found in blood. Ophthalmopathy, which appeared later, was predicted by the model a median roughly 6.6 months before onset.

To note about this clonotype: Its target is not known.

TCR beta CDR3 sequences were amplified from RNA transcripts. An initial round of RT-PCR targeting the TCR CDR3 relied on the HTBI primer set. TCRdb ran MiXCR on the multiplex PCR reads and lists one entry per CDR3 protein. The sample contains 550,000 to 700,000 distinct CDR3 sequences, roughly 46% of which appear only once. This CDR3 is built from 14 residues. V lost 2 bases and J 7 bases, leaving 14 bases between the germline ends. Germline V gives CDR1 GTSNPN, CDR2 SVGIG (reference sequence). Uncontrolled infection, other autoimmune disease, pregnancy or lactation disqualified patients from enrolment. For the diagnoses, clinical symptoms, serum thyroxine and TRAb, thyroid ultrasound and orbital computed tomography were used.

The sequenced material came from peripheral blood or thyroid tissue (not recorded which). The J gene is TRBJ1-4, the V gene TRBV30; possible D gene TRBD1, 5 bases. The TCR sequence derives from an adult woman with Graves' disease, either hyperthyroidism or ophthalmopathy (not recorded which). The CDR3 DNA sequence: TGTGCCTGGAGTTTACGCAGGGACGGTGAAAAACTGTTTTTT. Amino acids: CAWSLRRDGEKLFF.